This T cell receptor beta chain was captured by sequencing in a study of blood T cell repertoires in COVID-19. The CDR3 is made up of 18 amino acids. The junction had 8 bases not matched to a gene; V was cut back by 0 bases and J by 0 bases. The V gene's germline CDR1 is SGDLS and CDR2 YYNGEE. TCRdb keeps only in-frame clones here, not all; method: immunoSEQ multiplex PCR. The sample consists of about 47,000 clones, roughly two thirds of them appearing once. This chain links TRBV9 with TRBJ1-5, with TRBD1 identical over 8 bases. The TCR sequence derives from a woman in her sixties or seventies with acute or convalescent COVID-19. The sample consisted of peripheral blood. This CDR3 is CASSVDDRGLYSNQPQHF. CDR3 nucleotides: TGTGCCAGCAGCGTAGATGACAGGGGCCTGTATAGCAATCAGCCCCAGCATTTT.